This T cell receptor beta chain was profiled in a study of beta chain features in type 1 diabetes. Expressed TCRB transcripts were sequenced because the isolated RNA had all been reverse transcribed beforehand. Libraries were prepared by immunoSEQ multiplex PCR; TCRdb keeps only in-frame clonotypes and omits some of them. The profile shows about 360,000 clones, over 9.5% of them singletons. Trimming removed 6 bases at V and 0 bases at J, with 15 bases between. Germline V lookup: CDR1 MDHEN, CDR2 SYDVKM. The CDR3 is 16 residues long. The TCR comes from a man aged 18 to 29 in good health. What was sequenced was naive CD4+ T cells from blood. The chain recombines TRBV28 with TRBJ1-3; D is perhaps TRBD1 (6 bases). This CDR3 reads CASSSTGSLSGNTIYF. In DNA form, the CDR3 reads TGTGCCAGCAGCTCTACAGGGTCTCTCTCTGGAAACACCATATATTTT.